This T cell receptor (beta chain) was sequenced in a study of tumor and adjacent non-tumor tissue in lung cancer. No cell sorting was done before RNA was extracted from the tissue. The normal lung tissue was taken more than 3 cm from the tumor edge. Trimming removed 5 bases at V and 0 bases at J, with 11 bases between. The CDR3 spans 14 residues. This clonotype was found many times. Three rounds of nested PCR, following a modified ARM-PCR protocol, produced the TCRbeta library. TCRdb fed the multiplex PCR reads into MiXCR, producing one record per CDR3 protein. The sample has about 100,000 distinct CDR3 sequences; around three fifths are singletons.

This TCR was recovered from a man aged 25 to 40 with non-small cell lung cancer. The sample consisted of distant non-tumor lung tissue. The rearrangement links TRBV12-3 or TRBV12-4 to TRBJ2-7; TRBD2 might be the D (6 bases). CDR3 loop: CASSLGLSSYEQYF. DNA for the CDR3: TGTGCCAGCAGTCTGGGACTCAGCTCCTACGAGCAGTACTTC.